The rows below give T cell receptor beta chains drawn from one sample of a study of blood T cell repertoires in COVID-19. TCRdb keeps only in-frame clones here, not all; method: immunoSEQ multiplex PCR. The top ten clones hold about 4% of a sample with approximately 98,000 clones, 80% to 85% of them seen once. The sample consisted of peripheral blood. These receptors came from a man in his sixties with acute or convalescent COVID-19. The CDR3 runs from the conserved cysteine through the conserved F or W. A D gene is named only where the DNA matches it firmly. Clone size is stated in some rows and not others, as once, few, many or a class when expanded.

J gene,clone size,V gene,D gene,CDR3 protein,CDR3 DNA
TRBJ1-5,-,TRBV30,-,CAWSGGGSQPQHF,TGTGCCTGGAGCGGTGGGGGGAGCCAGCCCCAGCATTTT
TRBJ1-2,-,TRBV11-3,-,CASSSEDWTEDHYGYTF,TGTGCCAGCAGCTCAGAAGATTGGACAGAGGATCACTATGGCTACACCTTC
TRBJ1-2,-,TRBV5-6,-,CASSLGDLVTF,TGTGCCAGCAGCTTGGGCGACCTAGTCACCTTC
TRBJ1-1,few,TRBV2,-,CASTLGGEAFF,TGTGCCAGCACCTTGGGGGGAGAAGCTTTCTTT
TRBJ2-1,few,TRBV7-8,-,CASSPMGGTGYYNEQFF,TGTGCCAGCAGCCCCATGGGGGGGACAGGCTACTACAATGAGCAGTTCTTC
TRBJ2-1,-,TRBV19,-,CASRGTSTYNEQFF,TGTGCCAGTAGAGGGACATCCACCTACAATGAGCAGTTCTTC
TRBJ1-5,-,TRBV12-3/TRBV12-4,TRBD1,CASSWDSQPQHF,TGTGCCAGCAGTTGGGACAGTCAGCCCCAGCATTTT
TRBJ2-6,-,TRBV13,TRBD1,CASSYWTGARPGANVLTF,TGTGCCAGCAGTTACTGGACAGGGGCCCGCCCTGGGGCCAACGTCCTGACTTTC
TRBJ2-3,-,TRBV6-2/TRBV6-3,TRBD1,CASSSYRGQETDTQYF,TGTGCCAGCAGTTCCTACAGGGGGCAGGAGACAGATACGCAGTATTTT
TRBJ2-1,-,TRBV9,-,CASSSPSRSSYNEQFF,TGTGCCAGCAGCTCCCCCTCGAGGAGCTCCTACAATGAGCAGTTCTTC
TRBJ2-1,-,TRBV19,TRBD2,CASSITGRRDEQFF,TGTGCCAGTAGTATCACCGGGAGGCGGGATGAGCAGTTCTTC
TRBJ2-5,-,TRBV12-3/TRBV12-4,TRBD2,CASSSSGPETQYF,TGTGCCAGCAGTTCTAGCGGGCCAGAGACCCAGTACTTC
TRBJ2-1,-,TRBV5-1,-,CASSLERVSYNEQFF,TGCGCCAGCAGCCTCGAGCGGGTCTCCTACAATGAGCAGTTCTTC
TRBJ1-1,many,TRBV30,-,CAWSFSTAEAFF,TGTGCCTGGAGTTTTTCGACTGCTGAAGCTTTCTTT
TRBJ1-1,-,TRBV19,TRBD1,CASSMDTGEGSEAFF,TGTGCCAGTAGTATGGATACAGGGGAAGGGTCTGAAGCTTTCTTT
TRBJ2-1,few,TRBV27,TRBD2,CASSPPLGTSGRRVNEQFF,TGTGCCAGCAGTCCCCCCCTAGGGACTAGCGGGAGGAGGGTGAATGAGCAGTTCTTC
TRBJ2-7,many,TRBV13,TRBD1,CASSRQGSYEQYF,TGTGCCAGCAGCAGACAGGGCTCCTACGAGCAGTACTTC
TRBJ1-4,-,TRBV6-5,-,CASSYPPGPNEKLFF,TGTGCCAGCAGTTACCCCCCAGGGCCTAATGAAAAACTGTTTTTT
TRBJ1-2,-,TRBV11-3,TRBD1,CASSLDLTGFGYTF,TGTGCCAGCAGCTTAGATCTGACAGGGTTTGGCTACACCTTC
TRBJ1-4,-,TRBV5-5,-,CASSSQVTTNEKLFF,TGTGCCAGCAGCAGTCAGGTGACGACTAATGAAAAACTGTTTTTT
TRBJ1-4,once,TRBV5-4,TRBD1,CASSLTRLTGGVEKLFF,TGTGCCAGCAGCCTTACAAGATTGACAGGGGGCGTCGAAAAACTGTTTTTT
TRBJ1-4,-,TRBV7-8,TRBD1,CASSLEANDGTVNEKLFF,TGTGCCAGCAGCTTAGAAGCAAATGACGGGACAGTTAATGAAAAACTGTTTTTT
TRBJ2-3,-,TRBV15,-,CATSRGSGRTDTQYF,TGTGCCACCAGCAGAGGGAGCGGGCGCACAGATACGCAGTATTTT
TRBJ1-5,-,TRBV19,TRBD1,CATTPGTGLSQPQHF,TGTGCCACCACCCCCGGGACAGGGCTTAGTCAGCCCCAGCATTTT
TRBJ1-3,-,TRBV4-3,-,CASAPGDSGNTIYF,TGCGCCAGCGCCCCGGGGGACTCTGGAAACACCATATATTTT
TRBJ2-2,-,TRBV7-2,-,CASSFGGTFTGELFF,TGTGCCAGCAGCTTTGGAGGGACCTTCACCGGGGAGCTGTTTTTT
TRBJ2-5,few,TRBV7-8,-,CASSRRVEETQYF,TGTGCCAGCAGCCGCCGCGTGGAGGAGACCCAGTACTTC
TRBJ1-1,-,TRBV6-5,TRBD1,CASGDRVGTEAFF,TGTGCCAGCGGAGACAGGGTTGGGACTGAAGCTTTCTTT
TRBJ1-1,few,TRBV7-9,TRBD1,CASSLRDRRNTEAFF,TGTGCCAGCAGCCTCCGGGACAGGCGGAACACTGAAGCTTTCTTT
TRBJ1-1,-,TRBV6-5,TRBD1,CASSRGLTVNTEAFF,TGTGCCAGCAGCAGGGGGTTAACGGTGAACACTGAAGCTTTCTTT
TRBJ1-5,-,TRBV30,-,CAWSVRDNQPQHF,TGTGCCTGGAGTGTACGGGATAATCAGCCCCAGCATTTT
TRBJ1-1,-,TRBV7-2,TRBD1,CASSPGQKIEAFF,TGTGCCAGCAGCCCGGGACAGAAGATTGAAGCTTTCTTT
TRBJ2-3,-,TRBV11-2,TRBD1,CASSHRGMGASTDTQYF,TGTGCCAGCAGTCACAGGGGGATGGGGGCGAGCACAGATACGCAGTATTTT
TRBJ1-3,-,TRBV9,TRBD1,CASSVGAGGYPANTIYF,TGTGCCAGCAGCGTAGGGGCAGGGGGTTACCCCGCGAACACCATATATTTT
TRBJ1-2,-,TRBV9,-,CASSVPIRGDLYGYTF,TGTGCCAGCAGCGTCCCGATTAGGGGCGACCTCTATGGCTACACCTTC
TRBJ1-2,-,TRBV9,TRBD1,CASSAQTGGYGYTF,TGTGCCAGCAGCGCCCAGACAGGGGGCTATGGCTACACCTTC
TRBJ1-1,-,TRBV6-5,-,CASRNRVTEAFF,TGTGCCAGCAGAAACAGGGTCACTGAAGCTTTCTTT
TRBJ1-2,-,TRBV4-2,-,CASSQDIDFPSYGYTF,TGTGCCAGCAGCCAAGATATAGATTTTCCCTCTTATGGCTACACCTTC
TRBJ2-2,-,TRBV9,TRBD2,CASSAGLAPNTGELFF,TGTGCCAGCAGCGCTGGACTAGCTCCAAACACCGGGGAGCTGTTTTTT
TRBJ2-3,-,TRBV7-7,-,CASSLSSHSTDTQYF,TGTGCCAGCAGCTTATCGAGCCACTCCACAGATACGCAGTATTTT
TRBJ2-2,-,TRBV3-1/TRBV3-2,-,CASQAKYYGQGRSTGELFF,TGTGCCAGCCAAGCCAAGTATTACGGGCAGGGTAGGTCCACCGGGGAGCTGTTTTTT
TRBJ1-6,-,TRBV6-2/TRBV6-3,TRBD1,CASSFDPGTVGSPLHF,TGTGCCAGCAGTTTCGACCCGGGGACAGTCGGGTCACCCCTCCACTTT
TRBJ1-2,few,TRBV6-6,-,CASSSYSAVEGGYTF,TGTGCCAGCAGTTCGTACTCGGCTGTGGAGGGTGGCTACACCTTC
TRBJ2-4,few,TRBV30,TRBD2,CAWSERGGRKNIQYF,TGTGCCTGGAGTGAAAGGGGAGGGAGAAAAAACATTCAGTACTTC
TRBJ1-6,-,TRBV6-6,TRBD1,CASSYPDWTGRSPLHF,TGTGCCAGCAGTTACCCCGACTGGACAGGGCGTTCACCCCTCCACTTT
TRBJ2-1,-,TRBV11-3,TRBD2,CASSSVAGGYNEQFF,TGTGCCAGCAGCTCCGTAGCGGGAGGGTACAATGAGCAGTTCTTC
TRBJ2-1,-,TRBV19,-,CASSVRQSGEQFF,TGTGCCAGTAGTGTCCGACAGTCCGGGGAGCAGTTCTTC
TRBJ1-2,-,TRBV19,-,CATMGDGTYYTF,TGTGCCACCATGGGAGACGGAACTTACTACACCTTC
TRBJ1-1,few,TRBV30,-,CAWGRLNTEAFF,TGTGCCTGGGGACGGTTGAACACTGAAGCTTTCTTT
TRBJ1-4,-,TRBV9,TRBD1,CASSPYRDSNEKLFF,TGTGCCAGCAGCCCCTACCGGGACAGCAATGAAAAACTGTTTTTT